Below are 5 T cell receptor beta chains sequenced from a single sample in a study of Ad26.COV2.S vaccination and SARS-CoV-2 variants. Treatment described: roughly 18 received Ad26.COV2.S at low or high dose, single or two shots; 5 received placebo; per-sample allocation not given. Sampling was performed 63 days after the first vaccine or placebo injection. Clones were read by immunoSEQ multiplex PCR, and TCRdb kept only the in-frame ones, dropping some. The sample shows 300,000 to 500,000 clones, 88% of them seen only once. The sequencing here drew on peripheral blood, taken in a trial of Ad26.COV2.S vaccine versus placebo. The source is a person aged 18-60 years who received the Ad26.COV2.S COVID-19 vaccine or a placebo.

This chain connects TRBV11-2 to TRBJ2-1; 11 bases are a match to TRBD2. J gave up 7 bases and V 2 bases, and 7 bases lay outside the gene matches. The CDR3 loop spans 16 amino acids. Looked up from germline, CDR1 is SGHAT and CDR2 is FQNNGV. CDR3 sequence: CASSLNSGGAENEQFF. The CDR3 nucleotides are TGTGCCAGCAGCTTAAATAGCGGGGGGGCCGAGAATGAGCAGTTCTTC.

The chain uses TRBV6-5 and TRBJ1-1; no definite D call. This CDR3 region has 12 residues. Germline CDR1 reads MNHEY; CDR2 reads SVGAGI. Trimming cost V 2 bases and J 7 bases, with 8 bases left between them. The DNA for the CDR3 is TGTGCCAGCAGTTACGCGGGGAATGAAGCTTTCTTT. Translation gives CASSYAGNEAFF.

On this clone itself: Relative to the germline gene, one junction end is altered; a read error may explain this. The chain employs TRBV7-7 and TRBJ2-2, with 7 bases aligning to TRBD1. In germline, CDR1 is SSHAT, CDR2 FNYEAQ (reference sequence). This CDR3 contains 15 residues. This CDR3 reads CASSLEGAKTGELFF. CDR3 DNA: TGTGCTAGCAGCTTAGAGGGGGCGAAGACCGGGGAGCTGTTTTTT.

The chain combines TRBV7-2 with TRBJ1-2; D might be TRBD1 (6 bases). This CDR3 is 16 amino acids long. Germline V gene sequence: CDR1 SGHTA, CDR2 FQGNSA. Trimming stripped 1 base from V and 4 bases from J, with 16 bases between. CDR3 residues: CASSLVTGPTFYGYTF. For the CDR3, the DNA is TGTGCCAGCAGCTTAGTGACAGGCCCTACTTTCTATGGCTACACCTTC.

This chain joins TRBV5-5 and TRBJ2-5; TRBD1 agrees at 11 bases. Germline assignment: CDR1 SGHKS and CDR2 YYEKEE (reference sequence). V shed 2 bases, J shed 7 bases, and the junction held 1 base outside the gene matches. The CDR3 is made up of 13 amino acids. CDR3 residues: CASSFGQGATQYF. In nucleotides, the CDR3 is TGTGCCAGCAGCTTTGGACAGGGGGCGACCCAGTACTTC.